The text below deals with one T cell receptor (beta chain). Its antigen is not yet known. Base qualities are missing; no much larger clone stands one base away. This record belongs to a study of T cell clones after liver transplantation (dated by TCRdb to the late 2010s). Some background on the complete study: The samples were obtained from ITN030ST, a randomized trial that attempted immunosuppression withdrawal within 2 years after liver transplantation. To count as tolerant, a recipient had to stay completely off immunosuppression for at least one year without liver enzymes climbing beyond twice the upper limit of normal. Three of the eight recipients were HCV-positive; the others were transplanted for non-autoimmune, non-viral indications. Donor-reactive T cell clones were identified by TCRbeta sequencing after a pre-transplant mixed lymphocyte reaction and then tracked in post-transplant blood. Blood samples were collected pre-transplant, pre-randomization before withdrawal, and post-randomization after either complete withdrawal or failed withdrawal. The study cohort included 8 liver transplant recipients, of whom 3 were classified as tolerant and 5 as non-tolerant. As an antigen-independent comparator for the donor-reactive sequences, third party-reactive TCRbeta sequences from pre-transplant MLRs were identified as well. Subjects received no induction therapy and standard immunosuppression until randomization at 12-24 months post-transplant.

Using immunoSEQ, frozen genomic DNA was subjected to high-throughput TCRbeta CDR3 sequencing, a process that included PCR amplification, mapping, bias correction and internal controls. The original methods were these. Productive rearrangements were retained, and unique TCRbeta sequences were defined by the CDR3 nucleotide sequence together with the V and J gene. For a sequence to be called donor-reactive, it needed a frequency of at least 0.01% and at least 5-fold expansion in CFSE-low cells compared with unstimulated pre-transplant cells. Minimum frequency thresholds were set for each subject based on the unstimulated sample with the lowest template count, ensuring at least 90% detection power. Jensen-Shannon divergence between the top 1000 TCRbeta sequences post-transplant and pre-transplant was used to measure repertoire turnover. Two-sided Fisher's exact tests were used to test for changes in the detection of donor-reactive sequences. Sourced from immuneACCESS, this table was stored by TCRdb with only in-frame sequences that have V and J called. A share of the clones is absent; for the studies checked, an unresolved V gene accounts for under half, and the remainder has no known explanation. V, J and clone size derive from that table, while D and trimming were established from the DNA sequence. For this sample there are 53,000 or so clones; 65% to 85% appear just once. The ten largest clones represent roughly 8% of the sample.

Read against the paper, the sample's time point label means: pre-transplant. Unstimulated PBMCs, after thawing, were stained for CD3, CD4 and CD8 and then FACS-sorted into CD3+CD4+ and CD3+CD8+ populations. All 8 studied subjects were randomized to withdrawal of immunosuppression. Genomic DNA was isolated with the Qiagen DNeasy Blood and Tissue Kit. The CDR3 goes from the cysteine to the phenylalanine over 18 residues. Only the CDR3 DNA is retained, 54 bases long and in frame from the first base. Per the germline V gene, SGHAT is the CDR1 and FQNNGV is the CDR2. Trimming leaves V shorter by 1 base and J shorter by 5 bases, with the junction holding 12 bases beyond the gene matches. Results and caveats for the whole study, not just this receptor: Circulating donor-reactive CD4 TCRbeta sequences fell significantly post-transplant in most of the 8 subjects, irrespective of tolerance or HCV status. After accounting for repertoire turnover, donor-reactive detection was significantly reduced in 7 of 8 subjects for CD4 and 8 of 8 for CD8. In two subjects, low numbers of available donor cells limited the measurable donor-reactive repertoire. The decline in donor-reactive sequences exceeded the decline in third party-reactive sequences, suggesting partial antigen-specific deletion that was unrelated to withdrawal success. Conclusions were preliminary, limited by small, heterogeneous patient numbers and non-standardized post-transplant time points. Because allograft tissue specimens were not available, migration of donor-reactive T cells into the graft, rather than deletion, may have occurred.

The chain is assembled from TRBV11-2 and TRBJ2-3; TRBD2 fits 10 bases in the junction. This receptor was identified in a human donor who received a liver transplant. The input for sequencing was CD4+ T cells from blood, taken before liver transplant. CDR3 reads: CASSLAMASGGSRDTQYF. In nucleotides, the sequence is TGTGCCAGCAGCTTAGCGATGGCTAGCGGGGGATCTCGAGATACGCAGTATTTT.